One sample yielded the 2 T cell receptor beta chains listed below, sequenced in a study of molecular identifiers for immune sequencing clone quantification. One entry per CDR3 protein results from TCRdb running MiXCR on the PCR reads. The data show a few hundred thousand distinct CDR3 sequences, roughly a quarter seen once. Sequenced material: naive CD8+ T cells from blood, with Jurkat cell RNA spiked in. As to subset: FACS-sorted CD8+CD4-CCR7+CD45RA+ naive T cells. The source is a human donor in good health. Some libraries in this study had Jurkat cell RNA spiked in.

The chain has TRBV19 and TRBJ2-2; 12 nucleotides agree with TRBD2. Germline assignment: CDR1 LNHDA and CDR2 SQIVND (reference sequence). The CDR3 is 19 residues long. With V trimmed by 3 bases and J by 3 bases, 11 bases remained unmatched. Written as DNA, the CDR3 is TGTGCCAGTAGTATCCAGACTAGCGGGGGCGAGGGGTACACCGGGGAGCTGTTTTTT. This codes for CASSIQTSGGEGYTGELFF.

This clonotype was counted only a few times. The chain links TRBV27 to TRBJ2-7; D possibly uses TRBD1 or TRBD2 (7 bases each). V gave up 2 bases and J gave up 6 bases, with 26 bases separating them. The CDR3 totals 18 residues. CDR1 is MNHEY, CDR2 SMNVEV, per germline (reference sequence). This CDR3 is CASSLIRRSRQGGREQYF. The CDR3 DNA reads as TGTGCCAGCAGTTTAATTCGTCGTTCGCGACAGGGAGGGCGCGAGCAGTACTTC.